A single sample gave rise to the 20 T cell receptor beta chains below, sequenced in a study of CD8 T cells in Susac syndrome. It was with random hexamers that roughly 0.45 to 1 ug RNA was reverse transcribed. TCRdb re-analysed the immunoSEQ multiplex PCR reads in MiXCR, keeping a single row per CDR3 protein. The table lists fewer than 150,000 distinct CDR3 sequences, over 90% of them singletons. Sequenced material: CD4+ T cells from PBMCs. All receptors come from a human donor in good health.

The V call is TRBV7-9, the J call TRBJ2-7, with TRBD2 identical over 8 bases. This CDR3 contains 14 residues. Trimming cost V 6 bases and J 4 bases; bases outside gene matches: 8. Germline CDR1 SEHNR, CDR2 FQNEAQ (reference sequence). The CDR3 nucleotides read TGTGCCAGCAGAGTAGCGGGGTCGGATTACGAGCAGTACTTC. Its translation: CASRVAGSDYEQYF.

The chain couples TRBV5-4 to TRBJ2-6; tentative D call: TRBD1 (6 bases). The CDR3 is 18 amino acids. Germline CDR1 is SGHNT and CDR2 is YYREEE (reference sequence). The V and J ends lost 0 bases and 0 bases respectively, with 13 bases between them. CDR3 loop: CASSLAGHGPSGANVLTF. In DNA form, the CDR3 reads TGTGCCAGCAGCTTGGCGGGACACGGGCCCTCTGGGGCCAACGTCCTGACTTTC.

The chain carries TRBV7-9 and TRBJ1-4; D possibly corresponds to TRBD1 (5 bases). The CDR3 sequence is 15 residues long. The germline V and J ends were trimmed by 5 bases and 11 bases, with 21 bases remaining between them. CDR1 and CDR2 (germline): SEHNR, FQNEAQ (reference sequence). Here the CDR3 reads CASSVPGRGVVKLFF. The CDR3, as DNA: TGTGCCAGCAGCGTTCCGGGACGGGGGGTGGTGAAACTGTTTTTT.

The chain has TRBV7-9 and TRBJ2-7; 9 nucleotides match TRBD1. J lost 7 bases, V lost 4 bases, and 8 bases had no gene match. In germline, CDR1 is SEHNR, CDR2 FQNEAQ (reference sequence). The CDR3 has 14 amino acids. The CDR3 loop reads CASSSRTGVGEQYF. The CDR3 region has the DNA TGTGCCAGCAGCTCCCGGACAGGGGTTGGTGAGCAGTACTTC.

This clonotype was detected a few times. This chain links TRBV3-1 with TRBJ2-5; D unclear. V was shortened by 5 bases and J by 1 base, with 8 bases between the two germline ends. The CDR3 extends over 13 amino acids. The germline V gene has CDR1 LGHDT and CDR2 YNNKEL (reference sequence). CDR3 residues: CASSSSSQETQYF. CDR3 DNA sequence: TGTGCCAGCAGCTCAAGCTCCCAAGAGACCCAGTACTTC.

This clonotype was seen only once. Sequence at one end of the junction differs from germline and may be a read error. V usage is TRBV18 and J usage is TRBJ2-4; 10 nucleotides match TRBD1. This CDR3 is 12 amino acids long. Germline V CDR1 and CDR2: KGHSH, LQKENI. Here the CDR3 DNA reads TGTGCCAGCTCACCCGGACAGGGGGACACGCTCTTC. Amino acids: CASSPGQGDTLF.

The chain employs TRBV10-3 and TRBJ2-7, with 9 bases aligning to TRBD1. The CDR3 is 14 residues long. From germline, CDR1 is ENHRY and CDR2 SYGVKD. After removal of 6 bases from V and 3 bases from J, the junction contained 6 bases not matched to a gene. The CDR3 region has the DNA TGTGCCATCAGACCGGGACAGGGTGTCTACGAGCAGTACTTC. Its protein is CAIRPGQGVYEQYF.

The gene calls are TRBV7-2 and TRBJ2-7; D remains unclear. The V and J ends lost 6 bases and 0 bases respectively, with 15 bases between them. The length of the CDR3 is 15 residues. Per germline, CDR1 SGHTA and CDR2 FQGNSA. In DNA form, the CDR3 reads TGTGCCAGCAGAGAACTGGAGAGGCCCTCCTACGAGCAGTACTTC. It codes for CASRELERPSYEQYF.

The chain employs TRBV27 and TRBJ2-7; 7 bases fit TRBD1. The V and J ends lost 5 bases and 2 bases, in that order; junction bases with no gene match: 6. This CDR3 contains 14 residues. Germline CDR1 MNHEY, CDR2 SMNVEV (reference sequence). The CDR3 nucleotides read TGTGCCAGCAGTCTCCGGGACAGAGCCTACGAGCAGTACTTC. Translated: CASSLRDRAYEQYF.

The chain is built from TRBV20-1 and TRBJ2-7; D gene unclear. Trimming left V 2 bases short and J 2 bases short, with 7 bases between. In germline, CDR1 is DFQATT, CDR2 SNEGSKA (reference sequence). The CDR3 contains 12 residues. CDR3: CSARTSPYEQYF. The CDR3 bases are TGCAGTGCTAGAACAAGCCCCTACGAGCAGTACTTC.

The V gene is TRBV18, the J gene TRBJ2-2; the D is unclear. Germline CDR1 KGHSH, CDR2 LQKENI. Trimming took 3 bases from V and 9 from J, leaving 11 bases between them. The CDR3 sequence is 13 residues long. The CDR3 coding sequence is TGTGCCAGCTCACCTGGACCGGACCGGGAGCTGTTTTTT. It specifies CASSPGPDRELFF.

This chain uses TRBV15 with TRBJ2-1; D uncertain. Germline assignment: CDR1 LNHNV and CDR2 YYDKDF (reference sequence). Trimming cost V 0 bases and J 6 bases, with 12 bases left between them. The CDR3 is 15 amino acids. CDR3 region: CATSREGGRPNEQFF. The CDR3 nucleotides read TGTGCCACCAGCAGAGAGGGCGGACGCCCCAATGAGCAGTTCTTC.

The chain joins TRBV25-1 to TRBJ2-1; the match to TRBD2 covers 12 bases. V was pared by 6 bases and J by 4 bases, with 7 bases of the junction left unmatched. Germline CDR1 and CDR2: MGHDK and SYGVNS. The CDR3 sequence is 16 residues long. CDR3 coding DNA: TGTGCCAGCAGCCGACTAGCGGGAGCCACTTACAATGAGCAGTTCTTC. Encoded protein: CASSRLAGATYNEQFF.

The genes are TRBV7-8 and TRBJ2-2; D is undetermined. V was trimmed by 4 bases and J by 5 bases, leaving 5 bases between them. Germline lookup yields CDR1 SGHVS and CDR2 FQNEAQ. The CDR3 has 12 amino acids. The CDR3 coding sequence is TGTGCCAGCAGCTATATAACCGGGGAGCTGTTTTTT. It codes for CASSYITGELFF.

V gene TRBV7-9 combines with J gene TRBJ2-2; no clear D gene. Trimming cost V 2 bases and J 1 base, with 8 bases left between them. The CDR3 sequence is 15 residues long. Germline loops: CDR1 SEHNR, CDR2 FQNEAQ (reference sequence). The CDR3 sequence: CASSLYLGNTGELFF. The DNA of the CDR3 is TGTGCCAGCAGCTTATACTTGGGGAACACCGGGGAGCTGTTTTTT.

The chain joins TRBV20-1 to TRBJ1-5; D perhaps matches TRBD1 (5 bases). Germline CDR1 reads DFQATT; CDR2 reads SNEGSKA (reference sequence). Trimming removed 6 bases at V and 4 bases at J, with 16 bases between. The CDR3 loop spans 14 amino acids. The CDR3 spells CSAGKGRGNQPQHF. CDR3 nucleotide sequence: TGCAGTGCAGGCAAGGGACGAGGGAATCAGCCCCAGCATTTT.

The V call is TRBV15, the J call TRBJ2-1; tentatively, D is TRBD1 (7 bases). Trimming took 2 bases from V and 10 from J, leaving 21 bases between them. Looked up from germline, CDR1 is LNHNV and CDR2 is YYDKDF (reference sequence). The CDR3 is made up of 16 amino acids. The CDR3 DNA reads as TGTGCCACCAGCAGACTTGGGACTTACCAGGGGGAGGAGCAGTTCTTC. Its translation: CATSRLGTYQGEEQFF.

J is TRBJ2-1 and V is TRBV23-1; weak D call: TRBD2 (6 bases). TRBV23-1 is filed as an ORF, its function uncertain. The CDR3 extends over 15 amino acids. Trimming removed 7 bases from V and 2 bases from J, with 15 bases in between. CDR3 sequence: CASNPPGVAYNEQFF. CDR3 DNA sequence: TGCGCCAGCAACCCTCCGGGGGTGGCCTACAATGAGCAGTTCTTC.

This chain links TRBV5-1 with TRBJ2-5; the D call may be TRBD1 or TRBD2 (6 bases each). CDR1 SGHRS and CDR2 YFSETQ come from the germline V gene. Trimming took 0 bases from V and 4 from J, leaving 13 bases between them. The CDR3 has 15 residues. The CDR3, as DNA: TGCGCCAGCAGCTTGGTACCGGGGGCTATAGAGACCCAGTACTTC. Encoded protein: CASSLVPGAIETQYF.

The J gene is TRBJ1-1, the V gene TRBV7-9; 10 bases are shared with TRBD1. V lost 3 bases and J lost 5; bases outside the gene matches: 9. The germline CDR1 and CDR2 sequences are SEHNR and FQNEAQ (reference sequence). The CDR3 loop spans 16 amino acids. The CDR3 loop reads CASSLRGTGEYTEAFF. The DNA for the CDR3 is TGTGCCAGCAGCTTGAGAGGGACAGGGGAGTATACTGAAGCTTTCTTT.